A single sample gave rise to the 23 T cell receptor beta chains below, sequenced in a study of early T cells in non-severe SARS-CoV-2 infection. Via MiXCR, TCRdb re-called the 5' RACE reads, giving one row per CDR3 protein. The repertoire holds tens of thousands of distinct CDR3 sequences, 10% seen once, with about 7.1% in the top ten. The source material was whole blood, sampled at baseline. Every receptor here comes from an adult who was a healthcare worker with PCR-confirmed SARS-CoV-2 infection or an uninfected control (not recorded which).

This clonotype has more than one count but fewer than ten. V and J are TRBV14 and TRBJ1-1; TRBD1 matches 10 bases. Germline CDR1 reads SGHDN; CDR2 reads FVKESK. V shed 1 base, J shed 0 bases, and the junction held 5 bases outside the gene matches. This CDR3 has 17 residues. CDR3 loop: CASSQGTGGGMNTEAFF. CDR3 in DNA: TGTGCCAGCAGCCAAGGGACAGGGGGAGGAATGAACACTGAAGCTTTCTTT.

V and J are TRBV10-3 and TRBJ2-3; 9 bases map to TRBD2. J gave up 6 bases and V 3 bases, and 7 bases lay outside the gene matches. The CDR3 is made up of 15 amino acids. Germline loops: CDR1 ENHRY, CDR2 SYGVKD. The CDR3 DNA reads as TGTGCCATCAGTGATCGGCGGGGGGGCGCGGATACGCAGTATTTT. It codes for CAISDRRGGADTQYF.

This clonotype came up a few times. The chain uses TRBV7-7 and TRBJ2-3, with D unresolved. V was shortened by 5 bases and J by 3 bases, with 9 bases between the two germline ends. The CDR3 sequence is 13 residues long. Germline V gene sequence: CDR1 SSHAT, CDR2 FNYEAQ (reference sequence). This CDR3 reads CASSLRQTDTQYF. The CDR3 region has the DNA TGTGCCAGCAGCCTAAGACAAACAGATACGCAGTATTTT.

The chain uses TRBV10-2 and TRBJ1-2; D might be TRBD1 (5 bases). CDR3 length: 14 amino acids. V was clipped by 6 bases and J by 5 bases, with 16 bases between them. Germline CDR1 reads WSHSY; CDR2 reads SAAADI. The CDR3 DNA sequence: TGCGCCAGCAGCCCCCAGGGAGAGGGGTATGGCTACACCTTC. Its protein product is CASSPQGEGYGYTF.

This clonotype appeared many times. The chain recombines TRBV12-3 or TRBV12-4 with TRBJ2-6; D remains unclear. Trimming stripped 3 bases from V and 4 bases from J, with 10 bases between. This CDR3 region has 15 residues. The CDR3, as DNA: TGTGCCAGCAGTTTTTCGAGCTCCGGGGCCAACGTCCTGACTTTC. Its protein product is CASSFSSSGANVLTF.

V is TRBV7-6 and J is TRBJ2-3; D might be TRBD1 (6 bases). The CDR3 extends over 15 amino acids. Germline values: CDR1 SGHVS, CDR2 FNYEAQ. V was cut by 3 bases and J by 2 bases, with 12 bases left in between. The CDR3 loop is CASSFRQETTDTQYF. CDR3 sequence (DNA): TGTGCCAGCAGCTTCAGACAGGAGACCACAGATACGCAGTATTTT.

This clonotype showed up many times. This chain joins TRBV7-9 and TRBJ1-1, with 8 bases that match TRBD1. J was trimmed by 0 bases and V by 1 base; bases with no gene match: 4. Germline CDR1 reads SEHNR; CDR2 reads FQNEAQ (reference sequence). The CDR3 contains 16 residues. As DNA, the CDR3 is TGTGCCAGCAGCTTAGGACAGGGGACCATGAACACTGAAGCTTTCTTT. Encoded protein: CASSLGQGTMNTEAFF. Full variable domain (missing parts from reference TRBV7-9 and TRBJ1-1): DTGVSQNPRHKITKRGQNVTFRCDPISEHNRLYWYRQTLGQGPEFLTYFQNEAQLEKSRLLSDRFSAERPKGSFSTLEIQRTEQGDSAMYLCASSLGQGTMNTEAFFGQGTRLTVV.

The rearrangement links TRBV4-2 to TRBJ1-5, with D possibly being TRBD1 (6 bases). The CDR3 covers 14 residues. Germline CDR1 is LGHNA and CDR2 is YNFKEQ. The germline V and J ends were trimmed by 1 base and 2 bases, with 6 bases remaining between them. CDR3 in amino acids: CASSQGTGNQPQHF. DNA for the CDR3: TGTGCCAGCAGCCAAGGGACAGGCAATCAGCCCCAGCATTTT.

This clonotype was seen repeatedly, ten times or more. The chain is built from TRBV3-1 and TRBJ2-6, with D perhaps being TRBD1 or TRBD2 (5 bases each). This CDR3 region has 16 residues. The V and J ends lost 4 bases and 2 bases respectively, with 12 bases between them. Germline CDR1 and CDR2: LGHDT and YNNKEL (reference sequence). This chain's CDR3 is CASSLDGAPGANVLTF. In nucleotides, the CDR3 is TGTGCCAGCAGCCTCGACGGGGCTCCTGGGGCCAACGTCCTGACTTTC.

This clonotype was observed many times. The chain combines TRBV6-5 with TRBJ2-2, with D maybe TRBD1 (6 bases). The germline CDR1 and CDR2 sequences are MNHEY and SVGAGI. CDR3 length: 14 amino acids. Trimming took off 5 bases at V and 3 bases at J, with 10 bases between the two ends. DNA of the CDR3: TGTGCCAGCAGTCCGGGGACATACACCGGGGAGCTGTTTTTT. Translating gives CASSPGTYTGELFF.

The table lists this clonotype with many counts. The gene calls are TRBV7-8 and TRBJ1-5; D is ambiguous. Per germline, CDR1 SGHVS and CDR2 FQNEAQ. The CDR3 contains 17 residues. V was clipped by 1 base and J by 2 bases, with 15 bases between them. CDR3 amino acids: CASSLGPPGLGNQPQHF. The DNA for the CDR3 is TGTGCCAGCAGCTTAGGACCCCCCGGCCTAGGCAATCAGCCCCAGCATTTT.

This clonotype occurred a few times. This sequence joins TRBV12-5 and TRBJ1-1, with D maybe TRBD1 (6 bases). CDR1 is LGHNT and CDR2 is FRNRAP in the germline V gene. The length of the CDR3 is 12 residues. Trimming shortened V by 6 bases and J by 5 bases, and 10 bases separated the two germline ends. The CDR3 DNA sequence: TGTGCTAGTGGACAGGGAGGGACTGAAGCTTTCTTT. This gives the protein CASGQGGTEAFF. The full variable domain, its missing parts supplied by reference TRBV12-5 and TRBJ1-1, is DARVTQTPRHKVTEMGQEVTMRCQPILGHNTVFWYRQTMMQGLELLAYFRNRAPLDDSGMPKDRFSAEMPDATLATLKIQPSEPRDSAVYFCASGQGGTEAFFGQGTRLTVV.

In this sample, this clonotype turned up many times. The chain combines TRBV20-1 with TRBJ1-4; D possibly corresponds to TRBD1 (5 bases). The ends were cut back, 0 bases at V and 4 bases at J, with 12 bases in the middle. CDR3 length: 15 amino acids. CDR1 and CDR2 from the germline V gene are DFQATT and SNEGSKA (reference sequence). The CDR3 DNA reads as TGCAGTGCTAGAGATCCTGGGGGTGGTAATGAAAAACTGTTTTTT. Translating it yields CSARDPGGGNEKLFF.

The table lists this clonotype with many counts. The chain joins TRBV19 to TRBJ1-2; D gene ambiguous. Looked up from germline, CDR1 is LNHDA and CDR2 is SQIVND (reference sequence). V was clipped by 5 bases and J by 1 base, with 5 bases between them. CDR3 size: 12 residues. Here the CDR3 DNA reads TGTGCCAGTAGTCAGCTTAACTATGGCTACACCTTC. Protein product: CASSQLNYGYTF.

About this clonotype: The junction and the germline gene differ at one end; a read error may be behind it. J is TRBJ1-4 and V is TRBV3-1; TRBD1 might be the D (5 bases). CDR1 is LGHDT and CDR2 is YNNKEL in the germline V gene (reference sequence). CDR3 length equals 14 residues. In DNA, the CDR3 is TGTGCCAGCAGCCTCCGACAGACTAATGAAAAACTGTTATTT. As protein: CASSLRQTNEKLLF.

This clonotype was observed at least ten times. The chain uses TRBV7-7 and TRBJ2-5, with 8 bases lining up with TRBD2. Germline V gene sequence: CDR1 SSHAT, CDR2 FNYEAQ (reference sequence). Trimming removed 5 bases from V and 5 bases from J; junction bases left unmatched: 7. The CDR3 is made up of 14 amino acids. CDR3 bases: TGTGCCAGCAGCACGGCCGGGAGGGGGGAGACCCAGTACTTC. This sequence encodes CASSTAGRGETQYF.

This chain links TRBV2 with TRBJ2-1; D perhaps matches TRBD2 (5 bases). V dropped 5 bases and J dropped 6 bases, with 11 bases sitting between them. This CDR3 has 13 amino acids. Germline V gene lookup returns CDR1 SNHLY and CDR2 FYNNEI. The CDR3 sequence: CASSYDGLNEQFF. Written as DNA, the CDR3 is TGTGCCAGCAGTTACGACGGACTCAATGAGCAGTTCTTC.

The table lists this clonotype with a few counts. The gene calls are TRBV29-1 and TRBJ1-5; 8 positions match TRBD1. J lost 6 bases, V lost 4 bases, and 2 bases had no gene match. This CDR3 is built from 12 residues. Germline V CDR1 and CDR2: SQVTM, ANQGSEA. The CDR3 DNA reads as TGCAGCGTTGGACAGGGGAGTCAGCCCCAGCATTTT. It encodes CSVGQGSQPQHF.

This clonotype has a handful of counts. This sequence joins TRBV12-3 or TRBV12-4 and TRBJ1-5; D is undetermined. CDR3 size: 11 residues. The ends were cut back, 5 bases at V and 11 bases at J, with 10 bases in the middle. DNA of the CDR3: TGTGCCAGCAGTGGGGATCGGGCCCAGCATTTT. Residues: CASSGDRAQHF.

The rearrangement links TRBV7-2 to TRBJ2-2; TRBD1 might be the D (6 bases). V lost 7 bases and J 5 bases, leaving 17 bases between the germline ends. Germline V gene data show CDR1 as SGHTA and CDR2 as FQGNSA. There are 15 residues in the CDR3. The chain's CDR3 is CASTTTGWGTGELFF. In DNA, the CDR3 is TGTGCCAGCACCACTACAGGGTGGGGGACCGGGGAGCTGTTTTTT.

This clonotype was detected many times. This sequence joins TRBV18 and TRBJ2-1; D possibly uses TRBD1 or TRBD2 (5 bases each). This CDR3 is built from 14 residues. V was cut by 0 bases and J by 8 bases, with 11 bases left in between. CDR1 is KGHSH, CDR2 LQKENI, per germline. CDR3 sequence: CASSPPTRGDEQFF. The CDR3 coding sequence is TGTGCCAGCTCACCACCAACCCGGGGCGATGAGCAGTTCTTC.

The chain combines TRBV29-1 with TRBJ2-7; 14 nucleotides agree with TRBD2. The CDR3 has 14 amino acids. Germline lookup yields CDR1 SQVTM and CDR2 ANQGSEA. V was pared by 4 bases and J by 3 bases, with 2 bases of the junction left unmatched. The CDR3 protein is CSVGLAGGIYEQYF. The DNA for the CDR3 is TGCAGCGTTGGACTAGCGGGGGGGATCTACGAGCAGTACTTC.

The chain links TRBV24-1 to TRBJ2-7; TRBD2 is a possible D gene (5 bases). The CDR3 is made up of 14 amino acids. Germline lookup yields CDR1 KGHDR and CDR2 SFDVKD. With 1 base removed from V and 6 bases from J, the gap between germline ends came to 12 bases. In DNA form, the CDR3 reads TGTGCCACCAGTGATTTCCGGGGAAAGGGCGAGCAGTACTTC. This encodes CATSDFRGKGEQYF.